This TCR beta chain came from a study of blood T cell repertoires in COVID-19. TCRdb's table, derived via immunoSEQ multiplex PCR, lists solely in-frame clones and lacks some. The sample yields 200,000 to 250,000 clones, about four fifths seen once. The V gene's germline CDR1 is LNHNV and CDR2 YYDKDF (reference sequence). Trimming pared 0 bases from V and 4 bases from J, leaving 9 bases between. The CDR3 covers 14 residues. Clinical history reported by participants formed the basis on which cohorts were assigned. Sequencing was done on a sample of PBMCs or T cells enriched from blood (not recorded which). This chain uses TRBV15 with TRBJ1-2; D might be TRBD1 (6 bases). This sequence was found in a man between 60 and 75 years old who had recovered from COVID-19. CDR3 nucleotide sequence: TGTGCCACCAGCAGAGACGTAGGGGGCTATGGCTACACCTTC. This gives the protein CATSRDVGGYGYTF.